This TCR beta chain appears in the sequencing data of a study of control samples from healthy donors and cancer patients (dated by TCRdb to 2018 to 2021). A word on this clone: The antigen it binds to is not known. Base qualities are not recorded, but no much larger clone differs from it by a single base.

Libraries were prepared through the immunoSEQ multiplex PCR assay. TCRdb provides this immuneACCESS table in a form limited to in-frame rearrangements. Some clones are lacking; in checked studies, under half of them reflect an unresolved V gene, and why the rest are absent is not known. This sample holds around 120,000 clones; approximately 94% were observed only once. Of the sample, roughly 4% falls within the top ten clones. The junction shows trimming of 5 bases on V and 4 bases on J, and the gene matches do not reach 2 bases of it. CDR1 and CDR2, looked up from the germline V gene, are MNHEY and SVGEGT. The CDR3 spans 13 residues, from the cysteine through the phenylalanine. Only the CDR3 DNA is retained, 39 bases long and in frame from the first base.

Sequences were obtained from blood. The chain is assembled from TRBV6-2 or TRBV6-3 and TRBJ1-2; the junction holds 9 bases that match TRBD1. The TCR comes from a man younger than 45 in good health. The CDR3 loop reads CASSGTGSYGYTF. The bases are TGTGCCAGCAGTGGGACAGGGAGCTATGGCTACACCTTC.